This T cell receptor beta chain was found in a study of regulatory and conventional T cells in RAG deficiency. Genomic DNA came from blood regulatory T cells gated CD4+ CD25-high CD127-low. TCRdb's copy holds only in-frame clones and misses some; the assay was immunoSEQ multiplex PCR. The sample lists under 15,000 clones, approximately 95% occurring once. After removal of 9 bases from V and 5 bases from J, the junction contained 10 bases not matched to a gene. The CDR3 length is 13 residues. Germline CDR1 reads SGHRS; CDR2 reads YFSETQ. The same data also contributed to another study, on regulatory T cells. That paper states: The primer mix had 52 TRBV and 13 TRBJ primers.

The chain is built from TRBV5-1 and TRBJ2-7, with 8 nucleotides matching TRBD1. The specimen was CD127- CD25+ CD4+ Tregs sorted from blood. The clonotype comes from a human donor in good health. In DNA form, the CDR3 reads TGCGCCACTAAAAGGACAGGGAGCCACGAGCAGTACTTC. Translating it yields CATKRTGSHEQYF.